This TCR beta chain came from a study of T cells in Graves' hyperthyroidism and ophthalmopathy. The PBMCs studied were ones that came from 10 ml fresh peripheral blood. From RNA transcripts, TCR beta CDR3 regions were amplified. Initially, a first-round RT-PCR of the TCR CDR3 employed the HTBI primer set. One entry per CDR3 protein results from TCRdb running MiXCR on the multiplex PCR reads. This sample has over 500,000 distinct CDR3 sequences, with around 15% found just once. From germline, CDR1 is SGHTA and CDR2 FQGNSA. This CDR3 is 16 amino acids long. Trimming removed 2 bases at V and 0 bases at J, with 11 bases between. This clonotype came up a few times.

The source material was blood. The clonotype originates from a woman aged 40-49 years with Graves' hyperthyroidism. The chain joins TRBV7-2 to TRBJ2-1; tentatively, D is TRBD2 (5 bases). CDR3 nucleotide sequence: TGTGCCAGCAGCTTAATAGCGTCGACCTCCTACAATGAGCAGTTCTTC. Translated: CASSLIASTSYNEQFF.